The 9 T cell receptor beta chains presented below share a single source sample, sequenced in a study of cytomegalovirus exposure and HLA in healthy donors. In the PCR, 60 Vbeta and 13 Jbeta primers were used. Clones were sequenced by immunoSEQ multiplex PCR, and TCRdb holds only the in-frame ones, with some missing. The sample has some 44,000 clones. The sequenced sample consisted of PBMCs. The receptors originated from a woman in her 30s in good health and CMV-seronegative.

The chain couples TRBV4-1 to TRBJ2-3, with D perhaps TRBD1 (6 bases). CDR1 MGHRA and CDR2 YSYEKL come from the germline V gene. V lost 0 bases and J lost 4, with 17 bases in between. The CDR3 is 17 amino acids. CDR3 nucleotide sequence: TGCGCCAGCAGCCAAGATAGGGGGACCGACAGTCCAGATACGCAGTATTTT. It specifies CASSQDRGTDSPDTQYF.

The chain couples TRBV13 to TRBJ1-1; 7 bases agree with TRBD1. This CDR3 is 16 amino acids long. Per the germline V gene, CDR1 is PRHDT and CDR2 is FYEKMQ (reference sequence). The trim removed 0 bases at V and 3 bases at J, leaving 7 bases unmatched. The CDR3 region has the DNA TGTGCCAGCAGCTTAGGGCGGGGCAGGGGGGACACTGAAGCTTTCTTT. It specifies CASSLGRGRGDTEAFF.

The chain links TRBV7-2 to TRBJ1-1, with 7 bases matching TRBD1. The junction had 3 bases not matched to a gene; V was cut back by 1 base and J by 1 base. The CDR3 is 15 residues long. CDR1 and CDR2 from the germline V gene are SGHTA and FQGNSA. The chain's CDR3 is CASSLEGGPNTEAFF. In nucleotides, the CDR3 is TGTGCCAGCAGCTTAGAAGGGGGCCCGAACACTGAAGCTTTCTTT.

The V and J genes are TRBV2 and TRBJ2-7, with D perhaps TRBD2 (6 bases). The V and J ends lost 6 bases and 2 bases respectively, with 17 bases between them. This CDR3 has 15 amino acids. Per germline, CDR1 SNHLY and CDR2 FYNNEI. As DNA, the CDR3 is TGTGCCAGCAGCTTGGAGGGTGGGGGTACCTACGAGCAGTACTTC. It codes for CASSLEGGGTYEQYF.

J is TRBJ2-7 and V is TRBV7-9; D gene ambiguous. V was clipped by 5 bases and J by 7 bases, with 9 bases between them. The CDR3 extends over 11 amino acids. CDR1 is SEHNR and CDR2 is FQNEAQ in the germline V gene (reference sequence). CDR3: CASSDSWEQYF. The CDR3 nucleotides read TGTGCCAGCAGCGACTCTTGGGAGCAGTACTTC.

The chain has TRBV19 and TRBJ1-5; a weak D match, TRBD1 (6 bases). CDR1 is LNHDA and CDR2 is SQIVND in the germline V gene (reference sequence). The CDR3 has 13 amino acids. Trimming took 5 bases from V and 7 from J, leaving 12 bases between them. The CDR3 here is CASSLQGGQPQHF. In DNA form, the CDR3 reads TGTGCCAGTAGTCTACAGGGAGGGCAGCCCCAGCATTTT.

V gene TRBV27 combines with J gene TRBJ2-7, with 9 bases aligning to TRBD2. V trimming: 6 bases; J trimming: 7 bases; junction bases outside the gene matches: 10. This CDR3 region has 14 residues. The germline V gene encodes CDR1 MNHEY and CDR2 SMNVEV (reference sequence). CDR3 nucleotides: TGTGCCAGCAGCCCACGAGCGGGACTAGCTGAGCAGTACTTC. Translated: CASSPRAGLAEQYF.

V gene TRBV29-1 combines with J gene TRBJ2-5, with D tentatively TRBD2 (6 bases). The CDR3 has 12 amino acids. V was clipped by 3 bases and J by 7 bases, with 12 bases between them. Germline V gives CDR1 SQVTM, CDR2 ANQGSEA. CDR3 in amino acids: CSVEGGLGTQYF. CDR3 bases: TGCAGCGTTGAGGGAGGCCTTGGGACCCAGTACTTC.

The CDR3 coding sequence is TGCGCCAGCAGCTGGACAGGGGATGGCGTCTACGAGCAGTACTTC. Protein product: CASSWTGDGVYEQYF. This chain uses TRBV5-1 with TRBJ2-7, with 9 bases fitting TRBD1. Germline V gives CDR1 SGHRS, CDR2 YFSETQ. The CDR3 length is 15 residues. V shed 3 bases, J shed 3 bases, and the junction held 7 bases outside the gene matches. The whole variable domain, filled in from reference TRBV5-1 and TRBJ2-7, reads KAGVTQTPRYLIKTRGQQVTLSCSPISGHRSVSWYQQTPGQGLQFLFEYFSETQRNKGNFPGRFSGRQFSNSRSEMNVSTLELGDSALYLCASSWTGDGVYEQYFGPGTRLTVT.